Below, one T cell receptor beta chain is given with its context. This specimen comes from a study of blood T cell repertoires in COVID-19. This CDR3 is built from 17 residues. Germline CDR1 reads SGHRS; CDR2 reads YFSETQ. Deletions cut 0 bases from V and 0 bases from J, with 13 bases between. Measured with immunoSEQ multiplex PCR; TCRdb has only the in-frame clones, and not every one. This table holds just under 350,000 clones, around 88% found once. The sequenced material came from peripheral blood. The V call is TRBV5-1, the J call TRBJ2-1; a possible D gene is TRBD1 (5 bases). This clonotype originated in a man aged 25-45 years with active or convalescent COVID-19. CDR3 region: CASSLATVGSSYNEQFF. The CDR3 region has the DNA TGCGCCAGCAGCTTGGCGACAGTTGGTAGCTCCTACAATGAGCAGTTCTTC.